This TCR beta chain was identified in a study of cytomegalovirus exposure and HLA in healthy donors. Deletions cut 0 bases from V and 3 bases from J, with 11 bases between. The CDR3 runs 15 residues. The germline gives CDR1 SGHRS, CDR2 YFSETQ. Clones were read by immunoSEQ multiplex PCR, and TCRdb kept only the in-frame ones, dropping some. In the table there are 90,000 to 130,000 clones, roughly 87% of which are singletons. The sample was PBMCs. The genes are TRBV5-1 and TRBJ2-3, with a possible D match to TRBD2 (5 bases). The sequence came from a young woman in good health and CMV-seronegative. CDR3 nucleotide sequence: TGCGCCAGCAGCTTGGACGGGATAGGGACAGATACGCAGTATTTT. It encodes CASSLDGIGTDTQYF.